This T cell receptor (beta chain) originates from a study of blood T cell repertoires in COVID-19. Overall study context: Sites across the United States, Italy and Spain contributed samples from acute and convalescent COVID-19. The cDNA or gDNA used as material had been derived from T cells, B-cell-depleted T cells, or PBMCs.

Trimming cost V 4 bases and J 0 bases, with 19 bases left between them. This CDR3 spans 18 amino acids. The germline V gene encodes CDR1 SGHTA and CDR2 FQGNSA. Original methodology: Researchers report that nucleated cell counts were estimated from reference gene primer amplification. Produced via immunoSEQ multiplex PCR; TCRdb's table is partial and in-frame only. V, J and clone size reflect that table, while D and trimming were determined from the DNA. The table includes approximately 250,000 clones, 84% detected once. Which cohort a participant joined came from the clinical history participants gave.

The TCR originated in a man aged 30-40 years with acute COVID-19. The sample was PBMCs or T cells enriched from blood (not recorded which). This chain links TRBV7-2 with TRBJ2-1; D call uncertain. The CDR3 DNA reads TGTGCCAGCAGCTCTCATCCCCAACTCCTGAGCTCCTACAATGAGCAGTTCTTC. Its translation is CASSSHPQLLSSYNEQFF.